One sample yielded the 21 T cell receptor beta chains listed below, sequenced in a study of blood T cells in healthy people across ages. Primed by a sample-barcoded 5' primer and a J-beta primer mix, a second PCR proceeded for about 6 to 12 cycles. TCRdb redid the calling of the 5' RACE reads with MiXCR, one entry per CDR3 protein. The data show roughly 2 million distinct CDR3 sequences, roughly 52% seen once. The sample taken for sequencing was blood. These receptors were collected from a woman in her thirties or forties in good health.

This clonotype was detected a few times. The rearrangement links TRBV15 to TRBJ2-7, with a tentative D call TRBD1 (6 bases). CDR1 and CDR2 from the germline V gene are LNHNV and YYDKDF (reference sequence). V lost 8 bases and J lost 0, with 20 bases in between. CDR3 length: 16 amino acids. The CDR3 DNA follows: TGTGCCACCCCCCGGGACAATGAATACTACTCCTACGAGCAGTACTTC. The encoded protein is CATPRDNEYYSYEQYF.

This clonotype was counted only a few times. V is TRBV20-1 and J is TRBJ2-1; 10 positions agree with TRBD2. V was clipped by 4 bases and J by 6 bases; unmatched bases: 6. This CDR3 has 14 residues. Germline V gene sequence: CDR1 DFQATT, CDR2 SNEGSKA (reference sequence). CDR3 DNA: TGCAGTGCTAAGGAAAGCGGGGGGGCCAATGAGCAGTTCTTC. Its translation is CSAKESGGANEQFF.

The chain employs TRBV28 and TRBJ2-3, with 7 bases that match TRBD1. Trimming cost V 6 bases and J 5 bases; bases outside gene matches: 14. CDR3 length: 16 residues. Per germline, CDR1 MDHEN and CDR2 SYDVKM. In DNA, the CDR3 is TGTGCCAGCAGCCAGAGCTCGACAGGGTACGTAGATACGCAGTATTTT. Protein product: CASSQSSTGYVDTQYF.

This chain connects TRBV18 to TRBJ2-5, with D uncertain. The end of the DNA is better explained by TRBJ2-7, so the J call may be wrong. The CDR3 extends over 14 amino acids. CDR1 and CDR2 from the germline V gene are KGHSH and LQKENI. The CDR3 loop is CASSPPHPWSEQYF. The CDR3 region has the DNA TGTGCCAGCTCACCACCGCACCCTTGGTCCGAGCAGTACTTC.

CDR3 in amino acids: CASSLAWPYEQYF. The CDR3 DNA reads as TGTGCCAGCAGCTTGGCCTGGCCCTACGAGCAGTACTTC. The V and J genes are TRBV5-8 and TRBJ2-7; D is unresolved. Trimming cost V 0 bases and J 2 bases, with 6 bases left between them. The CDR3 has 13 amino acids. Per germline, CDR1 SGHTS and CDR2 YDEGEE.

V usage is TRBV20-1 and J usage is TRBJ2-4, with D maybe TRBD2 (5 bases). CDR1 and CDR2 (germline): DFQATT, SNEGSKA (reference sequence). This CDR3 region has 14 residues. V lost 1 base to trimming and J lost 1 base, with 8 bases between them. This CDR3 is CSARVGSAKNIQYF. In DNA, the CDR3 is TGCAGTGCTAGAGTGGGGAGCGCCAAAAACATTCAGTACTTC.

The genes are TRBV6-2 or TRBV6-3 and TRBJ2-1; 12 bases line up with TRBD2. This CDR3 has 16 residues. Germline lookup yields CDR1 MNHEY and CDR2 SVGEGT. The V segment lost 2 bases and the J segment 8 bases; nucleotides outside the gene matches: 7. The CDR3 DNA reads TGTGCCAGCAGTTACAGGGCTAGCGGGGGGGTACATGAGCAGTTCTTC. Encoded protein: CASSYRASGGVHEQFF.

In its sample, this clonotype was seen once. V usage is TRBV5-1 and J usage is TRBJ2-1; TRBD2 agrees at 8 bases. In germline, CDR1 is SGHRS, CDR2 YFSETQ. The ends lost 3 bases at V and 9 bases at J; junction bases unmatched: 8. The CDR3 has 14 amino acids. DNA for the CDR3: TGCGCCAGCAGCTCGGGACTAGGAGGGGGTGAGCAGTTCTTC. Translated, it gives CASSSGLGGGEQFF.

V gene TRBV6-5 combines with J gene TRBJ1-1; D possibly corresponds to TRBD1 (5 bases). The germline V and J ends were trimmed by 6 bases and 7 bases, with 9 bases remaining between them. The germline CDR1 and CDR2 sequences are MNHEY and SVGAGI. This CDR3 is 11 amino acids long. The CDR3 bases are TGTGCCAGCAGGGCGGGACGTGAAGCTTTCTTT. The encoded protein is CASRAGREAFF.

The sample holds a few counts of this clonotype. This chain uses TRBV29-1 with TRBJ2-1; D is tentatively TRBD1 or TRBD2 (6 bases each). Germline-derived CDR1 and CDR2 are SQVTM and ANQGSEA. The V gene lost 7 bases and the J gene lost 9 bases, with 16 bases spanning the gap. There are 12 residues in the CDR3. The DNA of the CDR3 is TGCAGCGCTGGGCGGGACACCCTTGAGCAGTTCTTC. Amino acid sequence: CSAGRDTLEQFF.

V gene TRBV27 combines with J gene TRBJ2-3, with 10 bases identical to TRBD2. The CDR3 runs to 19 residues. The junction had 20 bases not matched to a gene; V was cut back by 3 bases and J by 8 bases. CDR1 is MNHEY, CDR2 SMNVEV, per germline (reference sequence). CDR3 amino acids: CASSFSVLLAGSVSSTQYF. The CDR3 coding sequence is TGTGCCAGCAGTTTTTCCGTTCTACTAGCGGGGTCCGTGAGTAGTACGCAGTATTTT.

This clonotype was seen more than once but under ten times. The chain employs TRBV5-1 and TRBJ2-1, with TRBD2 matching over 9 bases. CDR3 size: 16 residues. Per the germline V gene, CDR1 is SGHRS and CDR2 is YFSETQ. J was trimmed by 3 bases and V by 3 bases; bases with no gene match: 7. For the CDR3, the DNA is TGCGCCAGCAGCTGGGGTAGCGGGGGAGTCTACAATGAGCAGTTCTTC. Translating it yields CASSWGSGGVYNEQFF.

There are a few counts of this clonotype. The V and J genes are TRBV5-1 and TRBJ2-7, with D perhaps matching TRBD1 or TRBD2 (6 bases each). The CDR3 runs 14 residues. Germline values: CDR1 SGHRS, CDR2 YFSETQ. V was shortened by 2 bases and J by 2 bases, with 11 bases between the two germline ends. CDR3 in DNA: TGCGCCAGCAGCTTCGGGGGACATACCTACGAGCAGTACTTC. It specifies CASSFGGHTYEQYF.

The chain has TRBV27 and TRBJ2-5; 10 bases line up with TRBD2. Unmatched junction bases numbered 7, after V lost 4 bases and J lost 2 bases. The V gene's germline CDR1 is MNHEY and CDR2 SMNVEV (reference sequence). The CDR3 extends over 16 amino acids. DNA for the CDR3: TGTGCCAGCAGTTCACAAGGACTAGCGGCTCAAGAGACCCAGTACTTC. It translates to CASSSQGLAAQETQYF.

This clonotype was recorded a few times. This chain connects TRBV7-9 to TRBJ2-7; a possible D gene is TRBD1 (6 bases). Germline assignment: CDR1 SEHNR and CDR2 FQNEAQ (reference sequence). The CDR3 extends over 17 amino acids. V gave up 5 bases and J gave up 0 bases, with 20 bases separating them. The DNA of the CDR3 is TGTGCCAGCAGCCCCCAGGGGCCCGGGGCCCACTCCTACGAGCAGTACTTC. Translated: CASSPQGPGAHSYEQYF.

The rearrangement uses TRBV6-1 and TRBJ2-2; perhaps TRBD1 as D (6 bases). Per the germline V gene, CDR1 is MNHNS and CDR2 is SASEGT. There are 18 residues in the CDR3. Trimming left V 7 bases short and J 1 base short, with 22 bases between. CDR3 nucleotides: TGTGCCAGCACCAAAGGGGCCTGGGGCAGGGGGAACACCGGGGAGCTGTTTTTT. Translating gives CASTKGAWGRGNTGELFF.

In its sample, this clonotype was seen a few times. This chain connects TRBV12-3 or TRBV12-4 to TRBJ2-3; D is ambiguous. The CDR3 loop spans 17 amino acids. Trimming removed 7 bases at V and 1 base at J, with 21 bases between. CDR3 region: CASTPDLGRRGTDTQYF. As DNA, the CDR3 is TGTGCCAGCACCCCGGATCTCGGGCGCCGTGGCACAGATACGCAGTATTTT.

The gene calls are TRBV12-3 or TRBV12-4 and TRBJ1-5, with a possible D match to TRBD1 (6 bases). The V end was cut by 3 bases, the J end by 0 bases, with 9 bases between. The CDR3 is 15 residues long. The CDR3 DNA sequence: TGTGCCAGCAGTTTGACGGACAGTAGCAATCAGCCCCAGCATTTT. Amino acids: CASSLTDSSNQPQHF.

This clonotype was counted only a few times. J is TRBJ2-7 and V is TRBV10-2, with 9 bases aligning to TRBD2. Losses at the gene ends were 10 bases for V and 2 bases for J; bases not matched to a gene: 9. The CDR3 contains 14 residues. Germline CDR1 reads WSHSY; CDR2 reads SAAADI. CDR3: CATTETSGPYEQYF. The CDR3 nucleotides read TGCGCCACCACGGAGACTAGCGGCCCCTACGAGCAGTACTTC.

The chain uses TRBV3-1 and TRBJ2-1; D gene ambiguous. Germline CDR1 LGHDT, CDR2 YNNKEL (reference sequence). V gave up 4 bases and J gave up 2 bases, with 15 bases separating them. This CDR3 is 16 amino acids long. The CDR3 loop reads CASSRRTSPTYNEQFF. The DNA for the CDR3 is TGTGCCAGCAGCCGCCGGACGTCGCCTACCTACAATGAGCAGTTCTTC.

This clonotype was observed a handful of times. The chain is built from TRBV28 and TRBJ2-1, with 9 bases that match TRBD1. Trimming took 4 bases from V and 8 from J; bases not matched to a gene: 6. This CDR3 is built from 14 residues. Germline lookup yields CDR1 MDHEN and CDR2 SYDVKM. The CDR3 is CASSSGQGFDEQFF. The DNA of the CDR3 is TGTGCCAGCAGTTCCGGACAGGGGTTTGATGAGCAGTTCTTC.